The 16 T cell receptor beta chains in this list originate from one sample, sequenced in a study of cytomegalovirus exposure and HLA in healthy donors. It was with 60 Vbeta and 13 Jbeta primers that the PCR ran. Using immunoSEQ multiplex PCR, the repertoire was profiled, and TCRdb retains in-frame clones only, with some absent. Here the sample table reports roughly 79,000 clones. Sequencing used PBMCs. These receptors were obtained from a man aged 25-40 years in good health and CMV-seronegative.

The CDR3 coding sequence is TGTGCCAGCAGTTGGGACAGGAACACTGAAGCTTTCTTT. The encoded protein is CASSWDRNTEAFF. The J gene is TRBJ1-1, the V gene TRBV6-5, with 7 positions matching TRBD1. V lost 4 bases to trimming and J lost 1 base; unmatched junction nucleotides: 0. The CDR3 runs to 13 residues. Germline-derived CDR1 and CDR2 are MNHEY and SVGAGI.

The chain recombines TRBV29-1 with TRBJ2-2; 7 bases match TRBD1. V was clipped by 3 bases and J by 0 bases; unmatched bases: 7. Germline loops: CDR1 SQVTM, CDR2 ANQGSEA. The CDR3 runs to 16 residues. DNA for the CDR3: TGCAGCGTTGAGGATAACGACAGGGCGAACACCGGGGAGCTGTTTTTT. It encodes CSVEDNDRANTGELFF.

The chain joins TRBV4-1 to TRBJ2-7; D ambiguous. The V end was cut by 1 base, the J end by 12 bases, with 10 bases between. The CDR3 runs 11 residues. CDR1 and CDR2 (germline): MGHRA, YSYEKL. CDR3 DNA: TGCGCCAGCAGCCAAGGAACTATTGGGTACTTC. Translating it yields CASSQGTIGYF.

The genes are TRBV23-1 and TRBJ1-1, with no clear D. TRBV23-1 is reported as an ORF; its role is uncertain. The V gene lost 2 bases and the J gene lost 3 bases, with 16 bases spanning the gap. The CDR3 sequence is 16 residues long. The CDR3 nucleotides read TGCGCCAGCAGTCAAGACTCTGGTTTTATGGACACTGAAGCTTTCTTT. It is translated as CASSQDSGFMDTEAFF.

The V gene is TRBV5-1, the J gene TRBJ2-3; TRBD2 matches at 12 bases. The V gene end was trimmed by 0 bases and the J gene end by 2 bases; junction bases not matched to a gene: 7. There are 18 residues in the CDR3. Germline V lookup: CDR1 SGHRS, CDR2 YFSETQ. The CDR3 coding sequence is TGCGCCAGCAGCTTGGGGGCCCTAGCGGGAGGGTTCACAGATACGCAGTATTTT. Translation gives CASSLGALAGGFTDTQYF. Variable domain in full (rest from reference TRBV5-1 and TRBJ2-3): KAGVTQTPRYLIKTRGQQVTLSCSPISGHRSVSWYQQTPGQGLQFLFEYFSETQRNKGNFPGRFSGRQFSNSRSEMNVSTLELGDSALYLCASSLGALAGGFTDTQYFGPGTRLTVL.

The rearrangement uses TRBV25-1 and TRBJ2-7; TRBD1 matches 11 bases. Germline-derived CDR1 and CDR2 are MGHDK and SYGVNS. J gave up 2 bases and V 5 bases, and 11 bases lay outside the gene matches. CDR3 length: 17 amino acids. CDR3 residues: CASSFLDRDRGTYEQYF. In DNA form, the CDR3 reads TGTGCCAGCAGTTTCTTAGACCGGGACAGGGGGACCTACGAGCAGTACTTC.

The chain recombines TRBV25-1 with TRBJ2-5; TRBD1 is a possible D gene (6 bases). Trimming took 3 bases from V and 5 from J, leaving 10 bases between them. In germline, CDR1 is MGHDK, CDR2 SYGVNS. This CDR3 is built from 13 residues. The CDR3 protein is CASSEGARETQYF. The CDR3 DNA reads as TGTGCCAGCAGTGAGGGGGCACGGGAGACCCAGTACTTC.

This chain connects TRBV11-2 to TRBJ1-4; TRBD1 is a possible D gene (6 bases). V was cut by 1 base and J by 4 bases, with 10 bases left in between. Germline V gene lookup returns CDR1 SGHAT and CDR2 FQNNGV. The CDR3 spans 15 residues. The CDR3 loop reads CASSLVTGFNEKLFF. DNA of the CDR3: TGTGCCAGCAGCTTAGTGACAGGCTTTAATGAAAAACTGTTTTTT. The variable domain in full, completed from reference TRBV11-2 and TRBJ1-4, reads EAGVAQSPRYKIIEKRQSVAFWCNPISGHATLYWYQQILGQGPKLLIQFQNNGVVDDSQLPKDRFSAERLKGVDSTLKIQPAKLEDSAVYLCASSLVTGFNEKLFFGSGTQLSVL.

V gene TRBV6-1 combines with J gene TRBJ2-7, with 8 bases aligning to TRBD1. Germline assignment: CDR1 MNHNS and CDR2 SASEGT. The CDR3 runs to 14 residues. V lost 6 bases and J lost 0; bases outside the gene matches: 4. The CDR3, as DNA: TGTGCCAGCAGGGGACAGGCCCTCTCCTACGAGCAGTACTTC. This translates into CASRGQALSYEQYF.

The chain employs TRBV5-5 and TRBJ1-5; 9 nucleotides align to TRBD1. V shed 2 bases and J 0 bases; nucleotides not matched to a gene: 9. The CDR3 is 18 residues long. Germline-derived CDR1 and CDR2 are SGHKS and YYEKEE (reference sequence). For the CDR3, the DNA is TGTGCCAGCAGCTTTTGGGACAGGGCTCCTTATAGCAATCAGCCCCAGCATTTT. This encodes CASSFWDRAPYSNQPQHF.

Turning to this clone: The junction departs from the called germline gene at one end, perhaps through a read error. The CDR3 protein is CARRPGTGSTGELFF. CDR3 in DNA: TGTGCCCGCAGACCCGGGACAGGGAGCACCGGGGAGCTGTTTTTT. The V call is TRBV7-9, the J call TRBJ2-2; 9 nucleotides align to TRBD1. Germline assignment: CDR1 SEHNR and CDR2 FQNEAQ (reference sequence). The length of the CDR3 is 15 residues.

This chain joins TRBV16 and TRBJ2-7, with D possibly matching TRBD2 (5 bases). The germline CDR1 and CDR2 sequences are KGHSY and FQNENV. This CDR3 contains 14 residues. Trimming took off 2 bases at V and 5 bases at J, with 13 bases between the two ends. CDR3 loop: CASSQQSTEDEQYF. The CDR3 nucleotides are TGTGCCAGCAGCCAACAGTCGACGGAGGACGAGCAGTACTTC. Drawing the rest from reference TRBV16 and TRBJ2-7, the complete variable domain is GEEVAQTPKHLVRGEGQKAKLYCAPIKGHSYVFWYQQVLKNEFKFLISFQNENVFDETGMPKERFSAKCLPNSPCSLEIQATKLEDSAVYFCASSQQSTEDEQYFGPGTRLTVT.

This rearrangement joins TRBV5-1 to TRBJ1-5; maybe TRBD1 (6 bases). The CDR3 sequence is 16 residues long. V lost 0 bases and J lost 4, with 14 bases in between. Germline V gene sequence: CDR1 SGHRS, CDR2 YFSETQ. The CDR3 DNA is TGCGCCAGCAGCTTGGGCAGACCAGGGGTAAATCAGCCCCAGCATTTT. As protein: CASSLGRPGVNQPQHF.

This chain uses TRBV7-2 with TRBJ2-7; a possible D gene is TRBD2 (6 bases). V lost 8 bases, J lost 6 bases, and 20 bases lay in between. The CDR3 is 14 amino acids. Germline V gives CDR1 SGHTA, CDR2 FQGNSA. The CDR3 sequence: CASSPRWGRPEQYF. In nucleotides, the CDR3 is TGTGCCAGCTCGCCCCGGTGGGGGAGGCCCGAGCAGTACTTC.

V gene TRBV25-1 combines with J gene TRBJ2-5, with TRBD2 identical over 8 bases. The DNA end is more similar to TRBJ2-7, so the J call may be wrong. Germline lookup yields CDR1 MGHDK and CDR2 SYGVNS. This CDR3 comprises 15 residues. The CDR3 coding sequence is TGTGCCAGCAGTAAGGTACTAGCGGCCTCCTACGAGCAGTACTTC. It yields the protein CASSKVLAASYEQYF.

The V and J genes are TRBV7-8 and TRBJ1-4; 11 bases are a match to TRBD1. The germline V gene has CDR1 SGHVS and CDR2 FQNEAQ. Trimming removed 6 bases from V and 7 bases from J; junction bases left unmatched: 13. CDR3 size: 17 residues. Here the CDR3 DNA reads TGTGCCAGCAGTTATACCGGACAGGGGGCGTGGGGTGAAAAACTGTTTTTT. Translation gives CASSYTGQGAWGEKLFF.